This is a list of T cell receptor beta chains from one sample in a study of blood T cell repertoires in COVID-19. TCRdb keeps only in-frame clones here, not all; method: immunoSEQ multiplex PCR. The sample holds just over 350,000 clones; 70% to 90% are singletons and the top ten take 7% to 7.5%. The specimen was peripheral blood. The receptor source for this set is a woman aged 60 to 75 with COVID-19, enrolled during active disease. The CDR3 runs from the conserved cysteine through the conserved F or W. The D gene is left open where the match is weak. Expanded clones are given a class, and other clones once, few, many or no size at all.

J gene: TRBJ1-1
D gene: .
V gene: TRBV6-1
clone size: .
CDR3 length: 15
CDR3 DNA: TGTGCCAGCAGTGAGTTAGACAGAGGGAACACTGAAGCTTTCTTT
CDR3 protein: CASSELDRGNTEAFF

J gene: TRBJ1-1
D gene: .
V gene: TRBV20-1
clone size: .
CDR3 length: 11
CDR3 DNA: TGCAGTGCTAGAATAGGGGATGTGGGTTTCTTT
CDR3 protein: CSARIGDVGFF

J gene: TRBJ2-7
D gene: .
V gene: TRBV18
clone size: .
CDR3 length: 13
CDR3 DNA: TGTGCCAGCTCACCTCCGAGCTCCTACGAGCAGTACTTC
CDR3 protein: CASSPPSSYEQYF

J gene: TRBJ1-1
D gene: .
V gene: TRBV10-3
clone size: .
CDR3 length: 13
CDR3 DNA: TGTGCCATCGGGGTCGGGGTTAACACTGAAGCTTTCTTT
CDR3 protein: CAIGVGVNTEAFF

J gene: TRBJ1-1
D gene: .
V gene: TRBV9
clone size: .
CDR3 length: 16
CDR3 DNA: TGTGCCAGCAGCGTGTCCCCCGACAGCGCCTACACTGAAGCTTTCTTT
CDR3 protein: CASSVSPDSAYTEAFF

J gene: TRBJ1-4
D gene: .
V gene: TRBV7-2
clone size: .
CDR3 length: 16
CDR3 DNA: TGTGCCAGCAGCTGGACCCGGGCAGGGCATGGCGAAAAACTGTTTTTT
CDR3 protein: CASSWTRAGHGEKLFF

J gene: TRBJ2-1
D gene: .
V gene: TRBV29-1
clone size: .
CDR3 length: 14
CDR3 DNA: TGCAGCGTCCCAGGAGACGACAGCTACAATGAGCAGTTCTTC
CDR3 protein: CSVPGDDSYNEQFF

J gene: TRBJ1-1
D gene: TRBD1
V gene: TRBV6-5
clone size: .
CDR3 length: 13
CDR3 DNA: TGTGCCAGCAGTACCCAGGGGGACACTGAAGCTTTCTTT
CDR3 protein: CASSTQGDTEAFF

J gene: TRBJ2-7
D gene: TRBD2
V gene: TRBV7-2
clone size: .
CDR3 length: 16
CDR3 DNA: TGTGCCAGCAGCTTATATACTAGCGGGGCCCTTTACGAGCAGTACTTC
CDR3 protein: CASSLYTSGALYEQYF

J gene: TRBJ1-4
D gene: TRBD1
V gene: TRBV6-1
clone size: .
CDR3 length: 15
CDR3 DNA: TGTGCCAGCAGCGAAGGACAGGGATGGAGGGAAAAACTGTTTTTT
CDR3 protein: CASSEGQGWREKLFF

J gene: TRBJ2-2
D gene: TRBD1
V gene: TRBV6-6
clone size: .
CDR3 length: 13
CDR3 DNA: TGTGCCAGCAACCCAGGGGGTGGCGGGGAGCTGTTTTTT
CDR3 protein: CASNPGGGGELFF

J gene: TRBJ1-4
D gene: .
V gene: TRBV7-2
clone size: .
CDR3 length: 12
CDR3 DNA: TGTGCCAGCAGCTGGGGCAATGAAAAACTGTTTTTT
CDR3 protein: CASSWGNEKLFF

J gene: TRBJ2-3
D gene: TRBD1
V gene: TRBV5-1
clone size: .
CDR3 length: 14
CDR3 DNA: TGCGCCAGCACGGGACAGGGGTTGGCAGATACGCAGTATTTT
CDR3 protein: CASTGQGLADTQYF

J gene: TRBJ2-2
D gene: .
V gene: TRBV19
clone size: few
CDR3 length: 12
CDR3 DNA: TGTGCCAGTAGTCCTCAGGCCGGGGAGCTGTTTTTT
CDR3 protein: CASSPQAGELFF

J gene: TRBJ2-5
D gene: TRBD1
V gene: TRBV13
clone size: .
CDR3 length: 16
CDR3 DNA: TGTGCCAGCAGCTTAGGCAGGGGGACAGGCCAAGAGACCCAGTACTTC
CDR3 protein: CASSLGRGTGQETQYF

J gene: TRBJ2-7
D gene: TRBD1
V gene: TRBV6-5
clone size: .
CDR3 length: 14
CDR3 DNA: TGTGCCAGCAGCTTGGACAGGGGAGGCTACGAGCAGTACTTC
CDR3 protein: CASSLDRGGYEQYF

J gene: TRBJ1-6
D gene: TRBD1
V gene: TRBV27
clone size: .
CDR3 length: 15
CDR3 DNA: TGTGCCAGCAGCTTTGGGACAGCTTATAATTCACCCCTCCACTTT
CDR3 protein: CASSFGTAYNSPLHF

J gene: TRBJ1-1
D gene: .
V gene: TRBV20-1
clone size: .
CDR3 length: 10
CDR3 DNA: TGCAGTGCTAGTCGCCGGGAAGCTTTCTTT
CDR3 protein: CSASRREAFF

J gene: TRBJ2-2
D gene: TRBD1
V gene: TRBV6-5
clone size: .
CDR3 length: 14
CDR3 DNA: TGTGCCAGCATTGGGACAGGGGGCAGCGGGGAGCTGTTTTTT
CDR3 protein: CASIGTGGSGELFF

J gene: TRBJ1-1
D gene: TRBD1
V gene: TRBV4-1
clone size: .
CDR3 length: 14
CDR3 DNA: TGCGCCAGCAGCCTAACAGGGGCTGGGACTGAAGCTTTCTTT
CDR3 protein: CASSLTGAGTEAFF

J gene: TRBJ1-2
D gene: .
V gene: TRBV27
clone size: .
CDR3 length: 14
CDR3 DNA: TGTGCCAGCAGTTTTGCTGGAGGGTTCTATGGCTACACCTTC
CDR3 protein: CASSFAGGFYGYTF